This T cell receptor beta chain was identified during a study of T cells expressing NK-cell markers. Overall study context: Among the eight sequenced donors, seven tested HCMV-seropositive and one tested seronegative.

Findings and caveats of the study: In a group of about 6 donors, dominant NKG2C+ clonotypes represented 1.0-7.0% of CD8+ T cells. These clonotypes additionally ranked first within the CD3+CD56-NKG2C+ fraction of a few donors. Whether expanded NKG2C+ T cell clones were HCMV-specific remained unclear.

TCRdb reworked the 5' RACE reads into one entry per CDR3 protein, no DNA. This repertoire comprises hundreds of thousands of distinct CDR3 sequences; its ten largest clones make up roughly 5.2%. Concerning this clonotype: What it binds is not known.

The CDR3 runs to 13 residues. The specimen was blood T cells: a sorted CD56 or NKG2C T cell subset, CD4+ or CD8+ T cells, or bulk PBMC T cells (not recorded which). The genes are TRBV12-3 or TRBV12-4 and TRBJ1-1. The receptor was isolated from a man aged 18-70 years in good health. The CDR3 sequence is CASRPAMNTEAFF.